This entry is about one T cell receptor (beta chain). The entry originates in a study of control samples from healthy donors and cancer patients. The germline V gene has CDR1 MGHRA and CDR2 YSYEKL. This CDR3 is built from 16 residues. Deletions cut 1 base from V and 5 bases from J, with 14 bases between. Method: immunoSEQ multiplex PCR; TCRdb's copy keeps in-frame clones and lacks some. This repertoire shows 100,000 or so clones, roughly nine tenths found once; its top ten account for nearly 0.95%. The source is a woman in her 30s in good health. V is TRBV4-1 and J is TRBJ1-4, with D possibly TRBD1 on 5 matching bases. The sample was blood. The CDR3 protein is CASSQGEGKGNEKLFF. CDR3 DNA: TGCGCCAGCAGCCAAGGGGAGGGCAAGGGGAATGAAAAACTGTTTTTT.